This entry lists 24 T cell receptor beta chains sequenced from one sample in a study of cytomegalovirus exposure and HLA in healthy donors (dated by TCRdb to the late 2010s). Library preparation was by the immunoSEQ multiplex PCR assay. For the multiplex PCR, a mixture combining 60 forward primers for TCR Vbeta segments and 13 reverse primers for TCR Jbeta segments was used. Imported from immuneACCESS, the table was reduced by TCRdb to in-frame sequences with V and J called. These copies leave out some clones; in studies compared against another copy, an unresolved V gene accounts for under half, and the cause of the remainder is not known. This sample has approximately 70,000 clones in its table, and about 67% of those were observed once. The biggest ten clones account for over 9.5% of the sample. Sequencing was carried out using PBMCs. These receptors came from a human donor in good health.

The chain combines TRBV15 with TRBJ1-1, with a weak D call TRBD1 (5 bases). Germline V gene sequence: CDR1 LNHNV, CDR2 YYDKDF (reference sequence). The CDR3 spans 13 residues. Trimming left V 5 bases short and J 1 base short, with 8 bases between. Written as DNA, the CDR3 is TGTGCCACCAGCCGAACAGGGAACACTGAAGCTTTCTTT. Amino acids: CATSRTGNTEAFF.

The chain is built from TRBV28 and TRBJ2-6; 7 bases line up with TRBD2. V gave up 7 bases and J gave up 2 bases; unmatched junction bases: 8. The CDR3 sequence is 16 residues long. From germline, CDR1 is MDHEN and CDR2 SYDVKM. CDR3 in DNA: TGTGCCAGCACCTTCGGGGGGATCGCTGGGGCCAACGTCCTGACTTTC. Protein: CASTFGGIAGANVLTF. Full variable domain (remainder filled in from reference TRBV28 and TRBJ2-6): DVKVTQSSRYLVKRTGEKVFLECVQDMDHENMFWYRQDPGLGLRLIYFSYDVKMKEKGDIPEGYSVSREKKERFSLILESASTNQTSMYLCASTFGGIAGANVLTFGAGSRLTVL.

This chain links TRBV18 with TRBJ1-1; 7 bases match TRBD1. V was clipped by 5 bases and J by 1 base; unmatched bases: 7. The germline gives CDR1 KGHSH, CDR2 LQKENI. The CDR3 runs 15 residues. This CDR3 is CASSSWTGGNTEAFF. The CDR3 DNA sequence: TGTGCCAGCTCATCATGGACAGGAGGGAACACTGAAGCTTTCTTT.

The rearrangement joins TRBV9 to TRBJ2-1; possible D gene TRBD2, 5 bases. Germline V gene lookup returns CDR1 SGDLS and CDR2 YYNGEE. Deletions cut 0 bases from V and 7 bases from J, with 8 bases between. The CDR3 length is 13 residues. The CDR3 DNA follows: TGTGCCAGCAGCGTAGGGACTGGTAATGAGCAGTTCTTC. This encodes CASSVGTGNEQFF.

This chain connects TRBV9 to TRBJ2-7; TRBD2 agrees at 9 bases. This CDR3 is 15 amino acids long. The germline V gene has CDR1 SGDLS and CDR2 YYNGEE. V shed 0 bases, J shed 4 bases, and the junction held 5 bases outside the gene matches. This CDR3 is CASSVEAGGPYEQYF. The CDR3 DNA reads TGTGCCAGCAGCGTAGAGGCGGGAGGGCCGTACGAGCAGTACTTC.

The gene calls are TRBV6-5 and TRBJ2-7; 8 bases fit TRBD1. V gave up 2 bases and J gave up 4 bases; unmatched junction bases: 7. This CDR3 spans 15 amino acids. Germline lookup yields CDR1 MNHEY and CDR2 SVGAGI. CDR3 nucleotides: TGTGCCAGCAGTTACCGACAGGGGTCGGCGTACGAGCAGTACTTC. Translation: CASSYRQGSAYEQYF.

The chain joins TRBV14 to TRBJ2-3, with D possibly being TRBD2 (5 bases). CDR1 and CDR2 (germline): SGHDN, FVKESK. The CDR3 has 14 amino acids. The ends were cut back, 3 bases at V and 4 bases at J, with 11 bases in the middle. CDR3 sequence: CASSQLSGADTQYF. In nucleotides, the CDR3 is TGTGCCAGCAGCCAGCTATCCGGGGCAGATACGCAGTATTTT. Full variable domain (missing parts from reference TRBV14 and TRBJ2-3): EAGVTQFPSHSVIEKGQTVTLRCDPISGHDNLYWYRRVMGKEIKFLLHFVKESKQDESGMPNNRFLAERTGGTYSTLKVQPAELEDSGVYFCASSQLSGADTQYFGPGTRLTVL.

The V gene is TRBV10-1, the J gene TRBJ1-5; D might be TRBD1 (6 bases). CDR3 size: 14 residues. Between the trimmed V and J ends, which lost 10 bases and 4 bases, there was a span of 17 bases. In germline, CDR1 is WNHNN, CDR2 SYGVQD (reference sequence). CDR3 sequence: CATLRQGRNQPQHF. For the CDR3, the DNA is TGCGCCACCTTACGCCAGGGGCGGAATCAGCCCCAGCATTTT.

The V call is TRBV28, the J call TRBJ1-5; 7 nucleotides agree with TRBD1. The V gene's germline CDR1 is MDHEN and CDR2 SYDVKM. Trimming removed 10 bases from V and 4 bases from J; junction bases left unmatched: 4. The CDR3 extends over 12 amino acids. CDR3 region: CATSGGNQPQHF. The CDR3 nucleotides read TGTGCCACTTCAGGGGGGAATCAGCCCCAGCATTTT.

The chain joins TRBV2 to TRBJ1-1; TRBD1 matches at 8 bases. Looked up from germline, CDR1 is SNHLY and CDR2 is FYNNEI. The CDR3 extends over 15 amino acids. V trimming: 6 bases; J trimming: 2 bases; junction bases outside the gene matches: 8. DNA of the CDR3: TGTGCCAGCAGCCACCCCGGACAGGGAAACACTGAAGCTTTCTTT. Translation: CASSHPGQGNTEAFF.

The chain joins TRBV19 to TRBJ2-7, with TRBD2 as a possible D gene (5 bases). The V end lost 5 bases, the J end lost 4 bases, and 21 bases lay between the germline ends. The germline V gene has CDR1 LNHDA and CDR2 SQIVND (reference sequence). The CDR3 spans 16 residues. The CDR3 DNA reads TGTGCCAGTAGTGACCCCCCCGGGCAACGGGGTTACGAGCAGTACTTC. It codes for CASSDPPGQRGYEQYF.

Only one count was recorded for this clone. The chain carries TRBV15 and TRBJ1-1; D ambiguous. The germline CDR1 and CDR2 sequences are LNHNV and YYDKDF (reference sequence). The CDR3 totals 15 residues. The V end was cut by 2 bases, the J end by 7 bases, with 17 bases between. The CDR3 region is CATSRRTSGRDEAFF. The CDR3 DNA reads as TGTGCCACCAGCAGACGAACCTCCGGGAGGGATGAAGCTTTCTTT.

The chain uses TRBV6-1 and TRBJ2-3, with D hard to call. Trimming cost V 7 bases and J 5 bases, with 10 bases left between them. The CDR3 is made up of 12 amino acids. Germline assignment: CDR1 MNHNS and CDR2 SASEGT. The CDR3 nucleotides read TGTGCCAGCACGTGGGCCGGAGATACGCAGTATTTT. Amino acid sequence: CASTWAGDTQYF.

This clone was picked up a small number of times. The chain has TRBV7-3 and TRBJ1-1; TRBD1 matches at 9 bases. The germline CDR1 and CDR2 sequences are SGHTA and FQGTGA. This CDR3 region has 15 residues. V was clipped by 5 bases and J by 6 bases; unmatched bases: 10. CDR3 coding DNA: TGTGCCAGCAGCCTACAGGGGGCCGGATACGCTGAAGCTTTCTTT. It translates to CASSLQGAGYAEAFF. Looking up the rest from reference TRBV7-3 and TRBJ1-1 gives the full variable domain: GAGVSQTPSNKVTEKGKYVELRCDPISGHTALYWYRQSLGQGPEFLIYFQGTGAADDSGLPNDRFFAVRPEGSVSTLKIQRTERGDSAVYLCASSLQGAGYAEAFFGQGTRLTVV.

The CDR3 spells CASSAWTSGVYEQYF. DNA of the CDR3: TGTGCCAGCAGCGCTTGGACTAGCGGGGTCTACGAGCAGTACTTC. The chain carries TRBV7-6 and TRBJ2-7, with TRBD2 matching 12 bases. From germline, CDR1 is SGHVS and CDR2 FNYEAQ. The length of the CDR3 is 15 residues. V was pared by 5 bases and J by 3 bases, with 5 bases of the junction left unmatched.

The J gene is TRBJ1-5, the V gene TRBV7-9; perhaps TRBD1 as D (5 bases). The V gene lost 0 bases and the J gene lost 7 bases, with 10 bases spanning the gap. Germline CDR1 reads SEHNR; CDR2 reads FQNEAQ (reference sequence). This CDR3 region has 14 residues. CDR3 sequence: CASSLAGDGQPQHF. The CDR3 nucleotides are TGTGCCAGCAGCTTAGCAGGGGATGGGCAGCCCCAGCATTTT.

As concerns this clone: At one end the junction does not follow the germline gene, possibly because of a read error. V gene TRBV7-9 combines with J gene TRBJ1-1; D unclear. Germline V gene sequence: CDR1 SEHNR, CDR2 FQNEAQ (reference sequence). CDR3 size: 12 residues. CDR3 protein: CSSSRENTEAFF. CDR3 bases: TGTTCCAGTTCGCGGGAGAACACTGAAGCTTTCTTT.

The J gene is TRBJ2-7, the V gene TRBV7-9; possibly TRBD2 for D (6 bases). Germline CDR1 and CDR2: SEHNR and FQNEAQ (reference sequence). The CDR3 loop spans 13 amino acids. V gave up 8 bases and J gave up 4 bases, with 15 bases separating them. The CDR3 is CASGEEITYEQYF. The CDR3 bases are TGTGCCAGCGGGGAGGAAATAACTTACGAGCAGTACTTC.

This clone was counted a few times. This chain connects TRBV7-6 to TRBJ2-5, with D possibly matching TRBD2 (6 bases). The germline gives CDR1 SGHVS, CDR2 FNYEAQ. This CDR3 region has 17 residues. With 2 bases removed from V and 4 bases from J, the gap between germline ends came to 20 bases. The CDR3 protein is CASSLTHGGVWAETQYF. For the CDR3, the DNA is TGTGCCAGCAGCTTAACACACGGGGGAGTTTGGGCAGAGACCCAGTACTTC. The whole variable domain, remainder taken from reference TRBV7-6 and TRBJ2-5, is GAGVSQSPRYKVTKRGQDVALRCDPISGHVSLYWYRQALGQGPEFLTYFNYEAQQDKSGLPNDRFSAERPEGSISTLTIQRTEQRDSAMYRCASSLTHGGVWAETQYFGPGTRLLVL.

V and J are TRBV30 and TRBJ2-1; the match to TRBD2 covers 7 bases. CDR3 size: 14 residues. Germline V lookup: CDR1 GTSNPN, CDR2 SVGIG (reference sequence). The ends lost 6 bases at V and 8 bases at J; junction bases unmatched: 13. CDR3 loop: CACPRGGLAHEQFF. In DNA form, the CDR3 reads TGTGCCTGCCCCCGGGGAGGGCTAGCGCATGAGCAGTTCTTC. Full variable domain (outside the CDR3, taken from reference TRBV30 and TRBJ2-1): SQTIHQWPATLVQPVGSPLSLECTVEGTSNPNLYWYRQAAGRGLQLLFYSVGIGQISSEVPQNLSASRPQDRQFILSSKKLLLSDSGFYLCACPRGGLAHEQFFGPGTRLTVL.

This clone has ten or more counts. The V gene is TRBV21-1, the J gene TRBJ1-2; TRBD1, the table's D call, was not compared with the DNA. TRBV21-1 is a documented pseudogene. The CDR3 consists of 16 residues. The DNA of the CDR3 is TGTGCCAGCAGCAAAGAGGAGGGGGCCCCTAACTATGGCTACACCTTC. As protein: CASSKEEGAPNYGYTF.

The J gene is TRBJ1-5, the V gene TRBV5-1, with D perhaps TRBD1 (5 bases). The CDR3 is 18 amino acids. Germline V gene sequence: CDR1 SGHRS, CDR2 YFSETQ. Between the trimmed V and J ends, which lost 1 base and 0 bases, there was a span of 17 bases. CDR3 loop: CASSLTSDRLNSNQPQHF. Here the CDR3 DNA reads TGCGCCAGCAGCTTGACCTCCGACAGACTCAATAGCAATCAGCCCCAGCATTTT. The variable domain in full, completed from reference TRBV5-1 and TRBJ1-5, reads KAGVTQTPRYLIKTRGQQVTLSCSPISGHRSVSWYQQTPGQGLQFLFEYFSETQRNKGNFPGRFSGRQFSNSRSEMNVSTLELGDSALYLCASSLTSDRLNSNQPQHFGDGTRLSIL.

Here the CDR3 reads CASSHRFIAGDTGELFF. The CDR3 nucleotides are TGCGCCAGCAGCCATCGATTTATAGCGGGTGACACCGGGGAGCTGTTTTTT. The V call is TRBV4-1, the J call TRBJ2-2; 7 positions match TRBD2. CDR3 length: 17 residues. V shed 3 bases and J 3 bases; nucleotides not matched to a gene: 10. From germline, CDR1 is MGHRA and CDR2 YSYEKL.

This chain joins TRBV29-1 and TRBJ2-5; 7 nucleotides line up with TRBD2. This CDR3 contains 13 residues. V trimming: 3 bases; J trimming: 4 bases; junction bases outside the gene matches: 5. The germline V gene encodes CDR1 SQVTM and CDR2 ANQGSEA. CDR3: CSVEGGVGETQYF. CDR3 DNA sequence: TGCAGCGTTGAGGGAGGGGTGGGAGAGACCCAGTACTTC.